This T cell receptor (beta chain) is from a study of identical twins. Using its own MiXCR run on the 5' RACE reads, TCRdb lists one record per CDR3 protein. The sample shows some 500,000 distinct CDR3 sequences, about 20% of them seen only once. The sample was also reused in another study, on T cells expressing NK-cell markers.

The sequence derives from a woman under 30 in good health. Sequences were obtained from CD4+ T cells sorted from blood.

In DNA, the CDR3 is TGTGCCAGCAGCCCGAAGACCACTACTAGCGGGGTAATTTCGAACATTCAGTACTTC. It specifies CASSPKTTTSGVISNIQYF. V gene TRBV5-6 combines with J gene TRBJ2-4; 10 nucleotides align to TRBD2. The V segment lost 4 bases and the J segment 7 bases; nucleotides outside the gene matches: 20. The V gene's germline CDR1 is SGHDT and CDR2 YYEEEE. CDR3 length: 19 amino acids.